What follows describes a single T cell receptor (beta chain). The record originates from a study of cytomegalovirus exposure and HLA in healthy donors. Germline V gene sequence: CDR1 SGHDT, CDR2 YYEEEE. The CDR3 has 14 residues. The V gene lost 4 bases and the J gene lost 9 bases, with 14 bases spanning the gap. PCR was performed using 60 Vbeta and 13 Jbeta primers. Repertoires were generated with immunoSEQ multiplex PCR, while TCRdb's copy carries only in-frame clones and drops some. The sample lists some 200,000 clones, about 84% occurring once. The chain has TRBV5-6 and TRBJ1-6; D perhaps matches TRBD1 (6 bases). This TCR was recovered from a middle-aged man in good health and CMV-seronegative. The sequenced sample consisted of PBMCs. This CDR3 reads CASSVLTGISPLHF. For the CDR3, the DNA is TGTGCCAGCAGCGTATTAACAGGGATTTCACCCCTCCACTTT.